The rows below give T cell receptor beta chains drawn from one sample of a study of cytomegalovirus exposure and HLA in healthy donors. Method: immunoSEQ multiplex PCR; TCRdb's copy keeps in-frame clones and lacks some. The table shows around 82,000 clones, with 60% to 85% occurring only once. The sequenced material came from PBMCs. Receptors originate from a male donor in good health and CMV-seropositive. Both conserved end residues are part of each CDR3. The order of the fields is J gene, D gene, clone size, V gene, CDR3 protein, CDR3 DNA. D genes are given only for firm matches. Clone size is not always given. Where it is, it says once, few, many or a class for expanded clones.

j_gene: TRBJ1-4
d_gene: NA
abundance: NA
v_gene: TRBV27
CDR3aa: CASRVGGGEKLFF
CDR3nt: TGTGCCAGCAGAGTGGGGGGGGGTGAAAAACTGTTTTTT

j_gene: TRBJ2-2
d_gene: NA
abundance: NA
v_gene: TRBV6-5
CDR3aa: CASSYTSSNTGELFF
CDR3nt: TGTGCCAGCAGTTACACTAGCTCGAACACCGGGGAGCTGTTTTTT

j_gene: TRBJ1-1
d_gene: NA
abundance: NA
v_gene: TRBV28
CDR3aa: CASNPEGDTGAFF
CDR3nt: TGTGCCAGCAACCCCGAAGGGGACACTGGGGCTTTCTTT

j_gene: TRBJ1-1
d_gene: NA
abundance: NA
v_gene: TRBV30
CDR3aa: CACAGLMNTEAFF
CDR3nt: TGTGCCTGCGCCGGACTCATGAACACTGAAGCTTTCTTT

j_gene: TRBJ1-1
d_gene: NA
abundance: few
v_gene: TRBV5-1
CDR3aa: CASSWSVGDTEAFF
CDR3nt: TGCGCCAGCAGCTGGTCCGTAGGGGACACTGAAGCTTTCTTT

j_gene: TRBJ2-1
d_gene: TRBD2
abundance: once
v_gene: TRBV28
CDR3aa: CASTSGEVAGYNEQFF
CDR3nt: TGTGCCAGCACCTCAGGCGAGGTAGCGGGGTACAATGAGCAGTTCTTC

j_gene: TRBJ1-2
d_gene: NA
abundance: few
v_gene: TRBV6-5
CDR3aa: CASSFRSYGYTF
CDR3nt: TGTGCCAGCAGTTTCCGCAGCTATGGCTACACCTTC

j_gene: TRBJ2-5
d_gene: NA
abundance: NA
v_gene: TRBV15
CDR3aa: CATSRGALLEETQYF
CDR3nt: TGTGCCACCAGCAGAGGAGCTTTGTTAGAAGAGACCCAGTACTTC

j_gene: TRBJ2-7
d_gene: TRBD1
abundance: NA
v_gene: TRBV15
CDR3aa: CATSRGGQGDYEQYF
CDR3nt: TGTGCCACCAGCAGAGGGGGACAGGGGGACTACGAGCAGTACTTC

j_gene: TRBJ2-7
d_gene: TRBD1
abundance: NA
v_gene: TRBV5-1
CDR3aa: CASSPDRGYEQYF
CDR3nt: TGCGCCAGCAGCCCGGACAGGGGTTACGAGCAGTACTTC

j_gene: TRBJ2-7
d_gene: NA
abundance: NA
v_gene: TRBV7-2
CDR3aa: CASSRERGYEQYF
CDR3nt: TGTGCCAGCAGCCGGGAGAGGGGCTACGAGCAGTACTTC

j_gene: TRBJ1-6
d_gene: NA
abundance: NA
v_gene: TRBV7-2
CDR3aa: CASSPGQGWVSPLHF
CDR3nt: TGTGCCAGCAGCCCCGGGCAGGGTTGGGTTTCACCCCTCCACTTT

j_gene: TRBJ2-1
d_gene: NA
abundance: NA
v_gene: TRBV7-8
CDR3aa: CASSLVVGVSNEQFF
CDR3nt: TGTGCCAGCAGCTTAGTTGTAGGGGTTAGCAATGAGCAGTTCTTC

j_gene: TRBJ2-7
d_gene: TRBD2
abundance: NA
v_gene: TRBV6-5
CDR3aa: CASSSELAGGNEQYF
CDR3nt: TGTGCCAGCAGTTCGGAACTAGCGGGAGGGAACGAGCAGTACTTC

j_gene: TRBJ2-4
d_gene: TRBD2
abundance: NA
v_gene: TRBV6-6
CDR3aa: CASSHGLVRTKNIQYF
CDR3nt: TGTGCCAGCAGCCACGGACTAGTGAGGACCAAAAACATTCAGTACTTC

j_gene: TRBJ2-7
d_gene: NA
abundance: NA
v_gene: TRBV28
CDR3aa: CASSLSGSGEQYF
CDR3nt: TGTGCCAGCAGTTTATCTGGCTCAGGTGAGCAGTACTTC

j_gene: TRBJ1-1
d_gene: TRBD1
abundance: NA
v_gene: TRBV11-2
CDR3aa: CASGTGQNTEAFF
CDR3nt: TGTGCCAGCGGGACAGGGCAGAACACTGAAGCTTTCTTT

j_gene: TRBJ2-3
d_gene: NA
abundance: NA
v_gene: TRBV7-2
CDR3aa: CASSRDYLSTDTQYF
CDR3nt: TGTGCCAGCAGCCGAGACTACCTATCGACAGATACGCAGTATTTT

j_gene: TRBJ2-5
d_gene: NA
abundance: NA
v_gene: TRBV5-1
CDR3aa: CASSLGTVSQETQYF
CDR3nt: TGCGCCAGCAGCTTGGGAACAGTTAGCCAAGAGACCCAGTACTTC

j_gene: TRBJ2-3
d_gene: NA
abundance: NA
v_gene: TRBV5-4
CDR3aa: CASSLAGSTDTQYF
CDR3nt: TGTGCCAGCAGCTTGGCCGGTAGCACAGATACGCAGTATTTT